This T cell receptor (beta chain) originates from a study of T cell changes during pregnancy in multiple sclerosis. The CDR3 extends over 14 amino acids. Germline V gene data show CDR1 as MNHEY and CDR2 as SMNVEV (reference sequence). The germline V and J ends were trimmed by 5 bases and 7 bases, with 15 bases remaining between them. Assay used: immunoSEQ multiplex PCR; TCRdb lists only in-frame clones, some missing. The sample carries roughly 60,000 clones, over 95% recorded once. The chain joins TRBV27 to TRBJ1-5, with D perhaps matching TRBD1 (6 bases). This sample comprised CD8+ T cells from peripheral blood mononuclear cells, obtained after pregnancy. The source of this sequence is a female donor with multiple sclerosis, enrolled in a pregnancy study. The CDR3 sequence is CASSPGGPGQPQHF. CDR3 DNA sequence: TGTGCCAGCAGTCCGGGGGGGCCGGGGCAGCCCCAGCATTTT.